These 23 T cell receptor beta chains were sequenced from one sample in a study of cytomegalovirus exposure and HLA in healthy donors. The PCR ran on 60 Vbeta and 13 Jbeta primers. Using immunoSEQ multiplex PCR, the repertoire was profiled, and TCRdb retains in-frame clones only, with some absent. The sample totals around 44,000 clones. Sequencing was done on a sample of PBMCs. These receptors all come from a male donor in good health and CMV-seropositive.

DNA for the CDR3: TGTGCCAGCAGCTCAGGGGGCCAGGGCACCGGGGAGCTGTTTTTT. The encoded protein is CASSSGGQGTGELFF. The V call is TRBV7-3, the J call TRBJ2-2, with 8 nucleotides matching TRBD1. CDR3 length equals 15 residues. V trimming: 4 bases; J trimming: 4 bases; junction bases outside the gene matches: 5. CDR1 and CDR2 (germline): SGHTA, FQGTGA.

The J gene is TRBJ1-5, the V gene TRBV27; D is unclear. CDR3 length: 13 amino acids. Trimming cost V 2 bases and J 6 bases, with 8 bases left between them. Germline V gene lookup returns CDR1 MNHEY and CDR2 SMNVEV (reference sequence). CDR3 in amino acids: CASSLGLFQPQHF. In DNA form, the CDR3 reads TGTGCCAGCAGTTTAGGCCTGTTTCAGCCCCAGCATTTT.

This chain joins TRBV5-6 and TRBJ2-3; 9 bases are a match to TRBD1. The CDR3 contains 16 residues. The germline CDR1 and CDR2 sequences are SGHDT and YYEEEE. V shed 2 bases and J 6 bases; nucleotides not matched to a gene: 10. The CDR3 DNA reads TGTGCCAGCAGCTTAGGGGGACAGGGATTTTCTGATACGCAGTATTTT. It codes for CASSLGGQGFSDTQYF.

V usage is TRBV27 and J usage is TRBJ2-3, with 13 bases matching TRBD2. This CDR3 is 15 amino acids long. The trim removed 5 bases at V and 6 bases at J, leaving 5 bases unmatched. Germline V gene data show CDR1 as MNHEY and CDR2 as SMNVEV (reference sequence). CDR3 nucleotides: TGTGCCAGCAGTCCCGGACTAGCGGGGGCCGATACGCAGTATTTT. This encodes CASSPGLAGADTQYF.

This chain's CDR3 is CASSSRQGKGAYEQYF. CDR3 DNA: TGTGCCAGCAGCTCTCGACAGGGGAAAGGTGCCTACGAGCAGTACTTC. The genes are TRBV7-9 and TRBJ2-5; the match to TRBD1 covers 8 bases. The end of the DNA is better explained by TRBJ2-7, so the J call may be wrong. The CDR3 consists of 16 residues. Germline V gene lookup returns CDR1 SEHNR and CDR2 FQNEAQ (reference sequence).

This chain uses TRBV28 with TRBJ1-2, with D maybe TRBD1 (5 bases). In germline, CDR1 is MDHEN, CDR2 SYDVKM. CDR3 size: 14 residues. The V end was cut by 3 bases, the J end by 4 bases, with 12 bases between. CDR3 DNA: TGTGCCAGCAGTTTGTGGAGGGGTCCCTATGGCTACACCTTC. It encodes CASSLWRGPYGYTF.

The chain employs TRBV19 and TRBJ1-3; 7 nucleotides align to TRBD1. The V and J ends lost 4 bases and 2 bases, in that order; junction bases with no gene match: 2. The CDR3 has 14 residues. Germline V gives CDR1 LNHDA, CDR2 SQIVND (reference sequence). The CDR3 bases are TGTGCCAGTAGTACTACAGGGGCTGGAAACACCATATATTTT. Translating it yields CASSTTGAGNTIYF.

This chain uses TRBV27 with TRBJ1-2, with 12 bases matching TRBD1. V was clipped by 0 bases and J by 4 bases; unmatched bases: 6. This CDR3 has 17 amino acids. From germline, CDR1 is MNHEY and CDR2 SMNVEV (reference sequence). The chain's CDR3 is CASSLSPGTGGAYGYTF. The CDR3 DNA sequence: TGTGCCAGCAGTTTATCCCCCGGGACAGGGGGCGCCTATGGCTACACCTTC.

This chain joins TRBV7-3 and TRBJ1-5, with a weak D call TRBD1 (5 bases). There are 16 residues in the CDR3. CDR1 SGHTA and CDR2 FQGTGA come from the germline V gene. The germline V and J ends were trimmed by 5 bases and 4 bases, with 18 bases remaining between them. The CDR3 sequence is CASSAEADRMNQPQHF. The CDR3 DNA follows: TGTGCCAGCAGCGCGGAAGCCGACAGAATGAATCAGCCCCAGCATTTT.

This sequence joins TRBV7-6 and TRBJ1-3; tentatively, D is TRBD1 (5 bases). CDR1 SGHVS and CDR2 FNYEAQ come from the germline V gene. This CDR3 has 18 residues. Trimming removed 1 base from V and 0 bases from J, with 16 bases in between. The CDR3 is CASSLEAGELFSGNTIYF. The CDR3 nucleotides read TGTGCCAGCAGCTTAGAGGCGGGGGAACTCTTCTCTGGAAACACCATATATTTT.

V is TRBV7-2 and J is TRBJ2-5; maybe TRBD2 (5 bases). V was pared by 4 bases and J by 3 bases, with 9 bases between. Germline values: CDR1 SGHTA, CDR2 FQGNSA. The CDR3 length is 13 residues. The CDR3 nucleotides read TGTGCCAGCAGCTCCCTGACTAAAGAGACCCAGTACTTC. Protein: CASSSLTKETQYF.

This chain connects TRBV11-3 to TRBJ2-5; TRBD2 agrees at 9 bases. This CDR3 has 14 residues. Looked up from germline, CDR1 is SGHNT and CDR2 is YENEEA. Unmatched junction bases numbered 5, after V lost 5 bases and J lost 4 bases. CDR3 DNA sequence: TGTGCCAGCAGCCCCGGGACTAGCAGAGAGACCCAGTACTTC. Its protein is CASSPGTSRETQYF. Together with reference TRBV11-3 and TRBJ2-5, the CDR3 gives the full variable domain: EAGVVQSPRYKIIEKKQPVAFWCNPISGHNTLYWYLQNLGQGPELLIRYENEEAVDDSQLPKDRFSAERLKGVDSTLKIQPAELGDSAVYLCASSPGTSRETQYFGPGTRLLVL.

The chain combines TRBV10-3 with TRBJ1-5; TRBD1 agrees at 9 bases. Germline trimming cut 7 bases from V and 6 bases from J; bases unmatched to any gene: 7. The CDR3 sequence is 14 residues long. CDR1 and CDR2 (germline): ENHRY, SYGVKD. CDR3 loop: CAIIATGGFQPQHF. The CDR3 nucleotides are TGTGCCATCATCGCAACAGGGGGCTTTCAGCCCCAGCATTTT.

The V gene is TRBV6-5, the J gene TRBJ2-7, with D perhaps TRBD1 (6 bases). The germline gives CDR1 MNHEY, CDR2 SVGAGI. Trimming left V 0 bases short and J 5 bases short, with 17 bases between. The CDR3 is 16 amino acids. The CDR3 DNA sequence: TGTGCCAGCAGTTACTCCACCCCCGACAGGCTGGACGAGCAGTACTTC. Protein product: CASSYSTPDRLDEQYF.

The chain employs TRBV6-5 and TRBJ1-5, with D unresolved. The CDR3 contains 13 residues. Trimming left V 0 bases short and J 5 bases short, with 5 bases between. Germline CDR1 MNHEY, CDR2 SVGAGI. CDR3 sequence: CASSYSADQPQHF. The CDR3 nucleotides are TGTGCCAGCAGTTACTCCGCAGATCAGCCCCAGCATTTT.

The genes are TRBV2 and TRBJ1-2; 7 nucleotides align to TRBD1. The CDR3 covers 13 residues. V shed 6 bases and J 3 bases; nucleotides not matched to a gene: 4. Germline CDR1 and CDR2: SNHLY and FYNNEI. The CDR3 DNA sequence: TGTGCCAGCAGAGGGGACAGCCACTATGGCTACACCTTC. Translation gives CASRGDSHYGYTF.

The genes are TRBV30 and TRBJ2-3; possibly TRBD2 for D (6 bases). The germline V and J ends were trimmed by 2 bases and 3 bases, with 21 bases remaining between them. The V gene's germline CDR1 is GTSNPN and CDR2 SVGIG (reference sequence). The CDR3 extends over 17 amino acids. The CDR3 sequence: CAWSPRDWLFQTDTQYF. The CDR3 DNA follows: TGTGCCTGGAGTCCCCGGGACTGGCTTTTCCAGACAGATACGCAGTATTTT.

The chain recombines TRBV4-3 with TRBJ1-2; 8 nucleotides match TRBD1. CDR1 is LGHNA, CDR2 YSLEER, per germline. Trimming removed 4 bases from V and 0 bases from J; junction bases left unmatched: 4. CDR3 size: 15 residues. CDR3 DNA: TGCGCCAGCAGCCGACGGACAGGGTCTAACTATGGCTACACCTTC. It yields the protein CASSRRTGSNYGYTF.

The chain employs TRBV15 and TRBJ1-2; TRBD1 aligns across 7 bases. CDR3 size: 15 residues. Germline V gives CDR1 LNHNV, CDR2 YYDKDF (reference sequence). The J segment lost 1 base and the V segment lost 0 bases, leaving 2 bases of the junction unmatched. The chain's CDR3 is CATSRETGNNYGYTF. CDR3 in DNA: TGTGCCACCAGCAGAGAGACAGGGAATAACTATGGCTACACCTTC.

The chain combines TRBV27 with TRBJ2-7; perhaps TRBD1 as D (6 bases). Trimming shortened V by 3 bases and J by 5 bases, and 11 bases separated the two germline ends. The CDR3 runs to 13 residues. Germline V gene sequence: CDR1 MNHEY, CDR2 SMNVEV (reference sequence). CDR3 region: CASSFQGLHEQYF. CDR3 nucleotide sequence: TGTGCCAGCAGTTTCCAGGGGTTGCACGAGCAGTACTTC.

This chain connects TRBV6-5 to TRBJ1-2; a weak D match, TRBD1 (5 bases). Trimming removed 6 bases from V and 4 bases from J, with 6 bases in between. The CDR3 extends over 11 amino acids. CDR1 and CDR2 (germline): MNHEY, SVGAGI. The CDR3 region has the DNA TGTGCCAGCAGCGACAGCTATGGCTACACCTTC. It codes for CASSDSYGYTF.

This chain uses TRBV4-3 with TRBJ2-1; D is perhaps TRBD1 (5 bases). CDR1 is LGHNA, CDR2 YSLEER, per germline. V shed 1 base and J shed 1 base, with 8 bases lying between them. CDR3 length: 15 amino acids. The CDR3 DNA is TGCGCCAGCAGCCAAGGGCAGGGTTCCTACAATGAGCAGTTCTTC. It encodes CASSQGQGSYNEQFF.

CDR3 DNA: TGTGCCAGCAGTGCCTCGACAGGGGTGTACGAGCAGTACTTC. Its translation is CASSASTGVYEQYF. The chain is built from TRBV25-1 and TRBJ2-7; 8 bases map to TRBD1. V lost 4 bases to trimming and J lost 4 bases; unmatched junction nucleotides: 6. Germline-derived CDR1 and CDR2 are MGHDK and SYGVNS. CDR3 length equals 14 residues.